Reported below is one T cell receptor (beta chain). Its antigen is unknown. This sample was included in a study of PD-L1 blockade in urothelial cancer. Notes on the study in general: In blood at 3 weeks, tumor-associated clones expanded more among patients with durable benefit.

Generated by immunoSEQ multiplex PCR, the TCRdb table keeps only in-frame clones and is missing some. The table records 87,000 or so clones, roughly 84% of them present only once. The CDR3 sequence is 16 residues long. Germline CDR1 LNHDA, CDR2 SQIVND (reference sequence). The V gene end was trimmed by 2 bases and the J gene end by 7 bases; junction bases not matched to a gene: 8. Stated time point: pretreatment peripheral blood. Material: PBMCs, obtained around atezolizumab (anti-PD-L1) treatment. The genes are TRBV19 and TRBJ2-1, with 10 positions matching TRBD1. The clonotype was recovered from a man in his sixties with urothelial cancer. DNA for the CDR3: TGTGCCAGTAGTATATTTGACAGGGGGCTGGGGAATGAGCAGTTCTTC. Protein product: CASSIFDRGLGNEQFF.